This T cell receptor (beta chain) was recorded in a study of blood T cell repertoires in COVID-19 (dated by TCRdb to the early 2020s). For the study in its entirety: Samples from collaborators originated in the United States, Italy and Spain and spanned both the acute and convalescent phases of COVID-19. The prospective study material was composed of cDNA or gDNA derived from T cells, B-cell-depleted T cells, or PBMCs. The dataset comprised deeply sampled blood TCRbeta repertoires from subjects exposed to, actively infected with, or recovered from COVID-19. A freely available public database, intended as a resource for researchers studying the immune response to SARS-CoV-2, is where the repertoires were released. Samples came from the ongoing ImmuneRACE study (first 160 participants) plus 1,254 subjects from 6 global collaborators. The sample metadata nearly always contained a de-identified subject ID, COVID-19 status, age in years and sex. Where available, HLA class I and class II types were taken from metadata supplied by the sample provider and were not determined by assay-based typing. Broad study findings and their caveats: The quantity of clinical and demographic metadata differed by source and by participant and was supplied without curation.

Regarding this clone: The specificity of this receptor is unknown. No base-level quality is on record; no much larger clone is a single base apart.

Whole blood was collected in K2EDTA tubes by collaborating institutions according to the institutions' own protocols. For TCRbeta analysis, collaborators shipped samples in one of three forms: frozen whole blood, isolated PBMCs, or DNA extracted from either of those sample types. Cut back by 7 bases and 5 bases, the V and J ends lie 14 bases apart. Looking up the germline V gene yields CDR1 SNHLY and CDR2 FYNNEI. Measured from the cysteine to the phenylalanine, the CDR3 is 14 residues long. Here the CDR3 DNA is all that survives: 42 bases in frame from base 1. TCRbeta CDR3 regions were amplified from genomic DNA using the immunoSEQ Assay, a bias-controlled multiplex PCR. On the authors' methods: Nucleated cell counts per sample were estimated from amplification of reference gene primers within the assay. To quantify the absolute abundance of each unique TCRbeta CDR3 rearrangement, sequence reads were collapsed and filtered. For each sample, productive Simpson clonality was calculated as the square root of Simpson's diversity index across productive rearrangements. Imported from immuneACCESS, the table was reduced by TCRdb to in-frame sequences with V and J called. These copies leave out some clones; in studies compared against another copy, an unresolved V gene accounts for under half, and the cause of the remainder is not known. From that table come the V and J calls and clone size; the DNA was used to work out D and trimming. The sample yields 30,000 to 45,000 clones; 90% were counted once. The ten largest clones take up roughly 5% of the sample.

The sequence links TRBV2 to TRBJ2-2; perhaps TRBD1 is the D gene, with 5 bases matching. Sequenced: peripheral blood. The TCR sequence derives from a human donor in a cohort sampled during active COVID-19. The sequenced DNA is TGTGCCAGCAATTTGCAGGGCGATACCGGGGAGCTGTTTTTT. This encodes CASNLQGDTGELFF.